The rows below give T cell receptor beta chains drawn from one sample of a study of early T cells in non-severe SARS-CoV-2 infection. In TCRdb, the 5' RACE reads were re-called with MiXCR into one record per CDR3 protein. The sample has approximately 64,000 distinct CDR3 sequences, around 4.6% seen once; the top ten hold approximately 4.9%. Sequencing used whole blood. The receptor source for this set is an adult who was a healthcare worker with PCR-confirmed SARS-CoV-2 infection or an uninfected control (not recorded which). The CDR3 runs from the conserved cysteine through the conserved F or W.

J,V,CDR3
TRBJ2-7,TRBV7-9,CASSQGQGLIHEQYF
TRBJ1-2,TRBV11-2,CASSSELQGRGYTF
TRBJ2-7,TRBV7-2,CASSLVRGTGEQYF
TRBJ1-1,TRBV29-1,CSVAGSGANTEAFF
TRBJ2-7,TRBV27,CASSLLGVGDEQYF
TRBJ1-1,TRBV2,CASSAAGGEEAFF
TRBJ1-2,TRBV28,CAITTGDGYTF
TRBJ1-1,TRBV20-1,CSARDPTARGAFF
TRBJ2-3,TRBV2,CASSVSTDTQYF
TRBJ2-6,TRBV10-3,CAISDQGTGANVLTF
TRBJ2-5,TRBV28,CASSLIRIQETQYF
TRBJ2-3,TRBV27,CASRGERDVRYF
TRBJ1-6,TRBV20-1,CSARRGSPDPWYNSPLHF
TRBJ1-2,TRBV5-4,CASSLAGQGVVYGYTF
TRBJ2-7,TRBV7-2,CASSLYQGPDEQYF
TRBJ2-1,TRBV29-1,CSGGGPTYNEQFF
TRBJ2-7,TRBV7-2,CASSLRGGRSSYEQYF
TRBJ2-5,TRBV4-1,CASSREGTGKRETQYF
TRBJ2-1,TRBV24-1,CATSSFGTEDNEQFF
TRBJ2-1,TRBV5-1,CASSYGANEEFF
TRBJ2-7,TRBV13,CASRERPSYEQYF
TRBJ2-7,TRBV5-5,CASSLQGGPYEQYF
TRBJ1-1,TRBV19,CASSMGRYTEAFF
TRBJ1-5,TRBV6-2/TRBV6-3,CASSQQGPDQPQHF
TRBJ2-3,TRBV6-2/TRBV6-3,CASRVGETDTQYF
TRBJ2-6,TRBV19,CASSIDLGFPGANVLTF
TRBJ1-2,TRBV5-5,CASSEGSSPSYGYTF
TRBJ1-1,TRBV20-1,CSATESNTEAFF
TRBJ2-7,TRBV9,CASSRDSYEQYF
TRBJ2-2,TRBV5-1,CASSLLLGANTGELFF
TRBJ2-1,TRBV12-3/TRBV12-4,CASNPRLRDNEQFF
TRBJ1-6,TRBV2,CASSDCHSPLHF
TRBJ2-3,TRBV18,CASSPTVGDTQYF
TRBJ2-5,TRBV5-4,CASSSQASGGDKTQYF
TRBJ2-7,TRBV7-3,CASSPRADSYEQYF
TRBJ2-1,TRBV14,CASSSGTSGTFSSYNEQFF
TRBJ2-4,TRBV3-1,CASSPSKGAGVENIQYF
TRBJ1-1,TRBV27,CASNSGGGEAFF
TRBJ1-4,TRBV7-9,CASSYPGAAATNEKLFF
TRBJ2-3,TRBV7-9,CASSLASSTDTQYF
TRBJ2-2,TRBV15,CATSRDPTDTTGELFF
TRBJ2-1,TRBV9,CASSVGSGPSSYNEQFF
TRBJ1-2,TRBV27,CASSFGSGGALGYTF
TRBJ2-5,TRBV10-3,CAISESRRVETQYF